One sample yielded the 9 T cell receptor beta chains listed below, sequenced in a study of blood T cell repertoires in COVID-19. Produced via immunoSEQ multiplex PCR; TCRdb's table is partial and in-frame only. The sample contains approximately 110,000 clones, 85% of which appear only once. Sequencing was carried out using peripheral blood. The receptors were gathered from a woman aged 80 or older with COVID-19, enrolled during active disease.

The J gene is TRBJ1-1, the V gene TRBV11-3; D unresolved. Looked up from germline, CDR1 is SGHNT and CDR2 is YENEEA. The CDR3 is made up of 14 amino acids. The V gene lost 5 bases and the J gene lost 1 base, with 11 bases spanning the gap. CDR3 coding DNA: TGTGCCAGCAGCCCCGCGCGTGGGAACACTGAAGCTTTCTTT. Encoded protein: CASSPARGNTEAFF.

CDR3 sequence reads: CASSQGPGDTGELFF. The CDR3 nucleotides are TGTGCCAGCAGCCAAGGACCAGGGGACACCGGGGAGCTGTTTTTT. The chain is built from TRBV3-1 (or the pseudogene TRBV3-2) and TRBJ2-2, with D perhaps TRBD1 (6 bases). There are 15 residues in the CDR3. V lost 1 base and J 3 bases, leaving 9 bases between the germline ends. The germline gives CDR1 LGHDT, CDR2 YNNKEL (reference sequence).

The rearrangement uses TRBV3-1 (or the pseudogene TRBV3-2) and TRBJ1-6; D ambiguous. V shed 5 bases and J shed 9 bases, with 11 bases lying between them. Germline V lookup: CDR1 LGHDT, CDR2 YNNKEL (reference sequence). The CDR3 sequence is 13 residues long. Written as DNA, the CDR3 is TGTGCCAGCAGCGATCAGGTGACTTCACCCCTCCACTTT. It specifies CASSDQVTSPLHF.

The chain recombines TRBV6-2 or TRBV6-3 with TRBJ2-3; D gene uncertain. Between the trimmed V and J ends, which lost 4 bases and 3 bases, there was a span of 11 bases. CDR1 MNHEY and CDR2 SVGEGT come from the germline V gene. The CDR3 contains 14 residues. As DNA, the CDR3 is TGTGCCAGCAGTTTCATCCGGTTTACAGATACGCAGTATTTT. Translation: CASSFIRFTDTQYF.

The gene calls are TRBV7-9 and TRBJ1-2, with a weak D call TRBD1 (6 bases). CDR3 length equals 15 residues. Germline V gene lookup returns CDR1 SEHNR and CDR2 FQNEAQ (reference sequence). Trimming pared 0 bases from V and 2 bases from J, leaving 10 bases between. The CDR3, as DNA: TGTGCCAGCAGCTTAGCAGGGGGGGAAAACTATGGCTACACCTTC. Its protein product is CASSLAGGENYGYTF.

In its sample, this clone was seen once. CDR3 DNA sequence: TGTGCCAGCAGTGACTCTTTTGCGGGTTACAATGAGCAGTTCTTC. Residues: CASSDSFAGYNEQFF. The V gene is TRBV6-4, the J gene TRBJ2-1; TRBD2 might be the D (5 bases). The V end was cut by 0 bases, the J end by 4 bases, with 10 bases between. This CDR3 comprises 15 residues. Germline CDR1 MRHNA, CDR2 SNTAGT.

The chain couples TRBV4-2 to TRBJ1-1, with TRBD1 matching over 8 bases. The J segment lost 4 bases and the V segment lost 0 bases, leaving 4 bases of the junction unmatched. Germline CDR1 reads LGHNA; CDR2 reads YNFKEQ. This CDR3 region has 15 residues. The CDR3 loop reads CASSQDRGLVTEAFF. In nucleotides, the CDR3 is TGTGCCAGCAGCCAAGACAGGGGGCTAGTCACTGAAGCTTTCTTT.

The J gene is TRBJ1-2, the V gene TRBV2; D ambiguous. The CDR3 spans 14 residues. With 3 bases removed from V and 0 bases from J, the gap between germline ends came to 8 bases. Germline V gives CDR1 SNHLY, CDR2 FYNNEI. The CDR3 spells CASSDMLANYGYTF. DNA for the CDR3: TGTGCCAGCAGTGATATGTTAGCTAACTATGGCTACACCTTC. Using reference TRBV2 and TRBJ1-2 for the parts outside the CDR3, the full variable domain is EPEVTQTPSHQVTQMGQEVILRCVPISNHLYFYWYRQILGQKVEFLVSFYNNEISEKSEIFDDQFSVERPDGSNFTLKIRSTKLEDSAMYFCASSDMLANYGYTFGSGTRLTVV.

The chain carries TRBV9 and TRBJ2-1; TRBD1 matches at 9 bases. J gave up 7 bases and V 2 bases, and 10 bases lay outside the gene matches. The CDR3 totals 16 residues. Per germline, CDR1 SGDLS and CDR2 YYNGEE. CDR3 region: CASSVEVGTGKNEQFF. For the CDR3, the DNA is TGTGCCAGCAGCGTTGAGGTGGGGACAGGGAAAAATGAGCAGTTCTTC.